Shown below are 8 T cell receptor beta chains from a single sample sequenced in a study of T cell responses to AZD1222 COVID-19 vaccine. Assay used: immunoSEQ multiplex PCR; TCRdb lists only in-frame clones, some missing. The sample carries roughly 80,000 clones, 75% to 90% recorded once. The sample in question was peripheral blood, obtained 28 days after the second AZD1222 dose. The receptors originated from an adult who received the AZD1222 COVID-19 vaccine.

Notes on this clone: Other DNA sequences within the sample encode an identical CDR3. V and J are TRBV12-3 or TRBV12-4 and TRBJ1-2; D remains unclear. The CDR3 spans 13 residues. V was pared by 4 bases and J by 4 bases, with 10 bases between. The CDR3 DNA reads TGTGCCAGCAGTTCGGGTGGCGGCTATGGCTACACCTTC. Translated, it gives CASSSGGGYGYTF.

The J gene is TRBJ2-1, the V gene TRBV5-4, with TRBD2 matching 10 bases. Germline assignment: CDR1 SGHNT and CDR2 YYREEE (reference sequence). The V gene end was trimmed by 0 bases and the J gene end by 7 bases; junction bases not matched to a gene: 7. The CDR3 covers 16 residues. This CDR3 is CASSLGTSGVWNEQFF. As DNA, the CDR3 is TGTGCCAGCAGCTTGGGTACTAGCGGGGTATGGAATGAGCAGTTCTTC.

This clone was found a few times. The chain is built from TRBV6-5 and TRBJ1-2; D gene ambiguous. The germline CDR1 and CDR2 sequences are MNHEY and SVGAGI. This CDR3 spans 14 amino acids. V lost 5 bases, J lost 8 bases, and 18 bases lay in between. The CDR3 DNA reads TGTGCCAGCAGTCCTCCGGGCCAGATTTGGGGCTACACCTTC. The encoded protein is CASSPPGQIWGYTF.

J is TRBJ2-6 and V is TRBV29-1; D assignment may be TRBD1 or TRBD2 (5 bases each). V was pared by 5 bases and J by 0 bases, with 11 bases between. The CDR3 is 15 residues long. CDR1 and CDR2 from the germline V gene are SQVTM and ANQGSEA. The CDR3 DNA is TGCAGCGTTTCGGGACCGAGCTCTGGGGCCAACGTCCTGACTTTC. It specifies CSVSGPSSGANVLTF.

The CDR3 DNA is TGTGCCAGCAGTTTCTCGACAGGGGTCTATGGCTACACCTTC. Translated, it gives CASSFSTGVYGYTF. The chain links TRBV28 to TRBJ1-2; 8 bases line up with TRBD1. The CDR3 is 14 amino acids. Germline trimming cut 3 bases from V and 4 bases from J; bases unmatched to any gene: 4. Germline V gene sequence: CDR1 MDHEN, CDR2 SYDVKM.

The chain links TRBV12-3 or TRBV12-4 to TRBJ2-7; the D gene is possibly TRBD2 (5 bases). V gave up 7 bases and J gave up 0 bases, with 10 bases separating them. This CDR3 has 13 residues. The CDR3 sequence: CASTRGLSYEQYF. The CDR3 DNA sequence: TGTGCCAGCACCAGAGGGCTCTCCTACGAGCAGTACTTC.

The CDR3 coding sequence is TGTGCCAGCAGCCGTCGAGCGGGGGCTAGCACAGATACGCAGTATTTT. Translated, it gives CASSRRAGASTDTQYF. The V and J genes are TRBV3-1 (or the pseudogene TRBV3-2) and TRBJ2-3; TRBD2 matches 8 bases. V lost 4 bases and J lost 0; bases outside the gene matches: 6. CDR1 is LGHDT and CDR2 is YNNKEL in the germline V gene (reference sequence). CDR3 size: 16 residues.

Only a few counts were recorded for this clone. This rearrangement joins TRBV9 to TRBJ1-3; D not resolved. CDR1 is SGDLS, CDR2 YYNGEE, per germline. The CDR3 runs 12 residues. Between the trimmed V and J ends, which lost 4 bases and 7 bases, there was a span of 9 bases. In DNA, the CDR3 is TGTGCCAGCAGCTCACCTCCGAACACCATATATTTT. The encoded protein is CASSSPPNTIYF.